One sample yielded the 20 T cell receptor beta chains listed below, sequenced in a study of cytomegalovirus exposure and HLA in healthy donors. It was with 60 Vbeta and 13 Jbeta primers that the PCR ran. This table comes from immunoSEQ multiplex PCR, and its TCRdb copy is limited to in-frame clones, with some not included. The sample carries approximately 150,000 clones, roughly 79% recorded once. Sequencing input: PBMCs. The receptors derive from a woman aged 18 to 35 in good health and CMV-seropositive.

This chain joins TRBV6-6 and TRBJ1-5; 7 bases line up with TRBD1. CDR3 length: 14 amino acids. V shed 4 bases, J shed 7 bases, and the junction held 7 bases outside the gene matches. Germline V lookup: CDR1 MNHNY, CDR2 SVGAGI (reference sequence). The CDR3 loop is CASSSTTGRQPQHF. The CDR3 coding sequence is TGTGCCAGCAGTTCCACGACAGGGCGCCAGCCCCAGCATTTT.

This clone was picked up a small number of times. The chain uses TRBV18 and TRBJ1-2; TRBD1 is a possible D gene (6 bases). Germline CDR1 and CDR2: KGHSH and LQKENI. V was shortened by 3 bases and J by 13 bases, with 15 bases between the two germline ends. The CDR3 covers 12 residues. This chain's CDR3 is CASSPEQGPITF. CDR3 bases: TGTGCCAGCTCACCCGAACAGGGACCAATCACCTTC.

The chain links TRBV18 to TRBJ1-6, with 9 bases matching TRBD1. J gave up 8 bases and V 3 bases, and 8 bases lay outside the gene matches. This CDR3 has 16 residues. Germline CDR1 is KGHSH and CDR2 is LQKENI. CDR3 sequence (DNA): TGTGCCAGCTCACCCCAGGGACAGGGAGAGGATTCACCCCTCCACTTT. Translation: CASSPQGQGEDSPLHF.

The gene calls are TRBV4-3 and TRBJ2-7; D perhaps matches TRBD1 (5 bases). The CDR3 sequence is 15 residues long. V dropped 0 bases and J dropped 2 bases, with 11 bases sitting between them. Per the germline V gene, CDR1 is LGHNA and CDR2 is YSLEER. Here the CDR3 reads CASSQELQAAYEQYF. CDR3 DNA: TGCGCCAGCAGCCAAGAGTTACAGGCCGCCTACGAGCAGTACTTC.

In its sample, this clone was seen a few times. The chain employs TRBV6-6 and TRBJ1-2; 10 bases fit TRBD1. J gave up 6 bases and V 6 bases, and 10 bases lay outside the gene matches. The germline gives CDR1 MNHNY, CDR2 SVGAGI (reference sequence). CDR3 length equals 15 residues. The CDR3 sequence: CASSLRGQGIDGYTF. CDR3 nucleotides: TGTGCCAGCAGCCTTCGGGGACAGGGGATAGATGGCTACACCTTC.

The rearrangement joins TRBV4-1 to TRBJ2-1, with TRBD2 matching over 8 bases. CDR1 and CDR2 (germline): MGHRA, YSYEKL. Trimming took 4 bases from V and 8 from J; bases not matched to a gene: 13. There are 16 residues in the CDR3. The CDR3 is CASSLMSGGNGDEQFF. The CDR3 DNA is TGCGCCAGCAGCCTAATGAGCGGGGGCAATGGGGATGAGCAGTTCTTC.

On this clone: At the DNA level, this CDR3 is encoded by other sequences in the same sample as well. The chain is built from TRBV5-5 and TRBJ1-1; D not resolved. CDR1 and CDR2 from the germline V gene are SGHKS and YYEKEE (reference sequence). The CDR3 spans 11 residues. Trimming removed 2 bases at V and 8 bases at J, with 7 bases between. Here the CDR3 reads CASSFGTEAFF. DNA for the CDR3: TGTGCCAGCAGCTTTGGTACAGAAGCTTTCTTT.

V and J are TRBV11-1 and TRBJ2-5; TRBD2 matches at 13 bases. The V gene's germline CDR1 is SGHAT and CDR2 FQDESV (reference sequence). Germline trimming cut 5 bases from V and 2 bases from J; bases unmatched to any gene: 5. This CDR3 spans 16 amino acids. This CDR3 is CASSPQLAGGQETQYF. The CDR3 DNA reads as TGTGCCAGCAGCCCCCAACTAGCGGGGGGGCAAGAGACCCAGTACTTC.

This clone was seen just once. This chain links TRBV6-5 with TRBJ2-3, with 10 bases lining up with TRBD2. The germline CDR1 and CDR2 sequences are MNHEY and SVGAGI. Germline trimming cut 2 bases from V and 4 bases from J; bases unmatched to any gene: 0. CDR3 length equals 14 residues. CDR3 sequence: CASSYGTSADTQYF. The CDR3 DNA sequence: TGTGCCAGCAGTTACGGGACTAGCGCAGATACGCAGTATTTT.

This clone was seen more than once but under ten times. The J gene is TRBJ2-3, the V gene TRBV5-1; 8 bases are shared with TRBD2. CDR3 length: 15 amino acids. Germline CDR1 is SGHRS and CDR2 is YFSETQ. V lost 4 bases to trimming and J lost 8 bases; unmatched junction nucleotides: 12. The chain's CDR3 is CASSQGLVFLATQYF. The CDR3 DNA is TGCGCCAGCAGCCAGGGACTAGTTTTTTTAGCTACGCAGTATTTT.

The genes are TRBV9 and TRBJ2-2; D may be TRBD1 (5 bases). The CDR3 totals 16 residues. V lost 0 bases, J lost 6 bases, and 15 bases lay in between. CDR1 is SGDLS and CDR2 is YYNGEE in the germline V gene. The CDR3 bases are TGTGCCAGCAGCGTAGGAGGCAGGGCAATATCCGGGGAGCTGTTTTTT. Translated: CASSVGGRAISGELFF.

The chain is built from TRBV25-1 and TRBJ1-6, with a tentative D call TRBD1 (6 bases). Germline CDR1 reads MGHDK; CDR2 reads SYGVNS. This CDR3 has 16 amino acids. The V end lost 2 bases, the J end lost 5 bases, and 13 bases lay between the germline ends. The CDR3 spells CASSEGSGVHNSPLHF. For the CDR3, the DNA is TGTGCCAGCAGTGAAGGTTCAGGGGTCCATAATTCACCCCTCCACTTT.

The rearrangement links TRBV6-1 to TRBJ2-7; 11 bases align to TRBD1. With V trimmed by 1 base and J by 5 bases, 7 bases remained unmatched. There are 16 residues in the CDR3. Germline V gene sequence: CDR1 MNHNS, CDR2 SASEGT. CDR3 in DNA: TGTGCCAGCAGTGAAGGAGGACAGGGGGCATTCCACGAGCAGTACTTC. Its protein is CASSEGGQGAFHEQYF.

The chain joins TRBV23-1 to TRBJ1-1; D uncertain. TRBV23-1 is designated an ORF whose function remains uncertain. This CDR3 contains 12 residues. V was cut by 8 bases and J by 5 bases, with 12 bases left in between. CDR3 in amino acids: CASRGIKTEAFF. CDR3 coding DNA: TGCGCCAGCCGAGGGATCAAGACTGAAGCTTTCTTT.

This rearrangement joins TRBV27 to TRBJ2-3, with D perhaps TRBD2 (6 bases). The CDR3 has 17 residues. Trimming pared 5 bases from V and 3 bases from J, leaving 21 bases between. CDR1 and CDR2 (germline): MNHEY, SMNVEV (reference sequence). CDR3 in DNA: TGTGCCAGCAGTCCCTGGCGGACTAAGCAACCAACAGATACGCAGTATTTT. Translating it yields CASSPWRTKQPTDTQYF.

This chain links TRBV6-5 with TRBJ2-5; 9 bases match TRBD1. With 0 bases clipped from V and 5 bases from J, the junction kept 4 bases outside the gene matches. Germline assignment: CDR1 MNHEY and CDR2 SVGAGI. The CDR3 spans 15 residues. CDR3 in DNA: TGTGCCAGCAGTTACTCAGGGGGACAGGGCGAGACCCAGTACTTC. It specifies CASSYSGGQGETQYF.

V is TRBV6-4 and J is TRBJ2-5; 10 bases are a match to TRBD2. The CDR3 sequence is 15 residues long. Germline-derived CDR1 and CDR2 are MRHNA and SNTAGT. Germline trimming cut 4 bases from V and 3 bases from J; bases unmatched to any gene: 5. The CDR3 sequence: CASSVTSGGEETQYF. In DNA form, the CDR3 reads TGTGCCAGCAGTGTGACAAGCGGGGGGGAAGAGACCCAGTACTTC.

The V gene is TRBV5-6, the J gene TRBJ1-2; TRBD1 matches 7 bases. The ends lost 2 bases at V and 0 bases at J; junction bases unmatched: 4. The CDR3 is 15 amino acids. Germline values: CDR1 SGHDT, CDR2 YYEEEE. CDR3: CASSLQGYPNYGYTF. CDR3 bases: TGTGCCAGCAGCTTACAGGGGTACCCTAACTATGGCTACACCTTC.

The sample holds one count of this clone. The rearrangement joins TRBV7-2 to TRBJ2-7; 10 positions agree with TRBD2. V was pared by 5 bases and J by 6 bases, with 10 bases of the junction left unmatched. Looked up from germline, CDR1 is SGHTA and CDR2 is FQGNSA. This CDR3 spans 15 amino acids. This chain's CDR3 is CASSQRSGGAGEQYF. In DNA, the CDR3 is TGTGCCAGCAGCCAGCGAAGCGGGGGGGCGGGCGAGCAGTACTTC.

The rearrangement links TRBV2 to TRBJ2-7; weak D call: TRBD1 (7 bases). CDR1 SNHLY and CDR2 FYNNEI come from the germline V gene. V was shortened by 6 bases and J by 2 bases, with 17 bases between the two germline ends. The CDR3 is 15 amino acids. CDR3 in DNA: TGTGCCAGCAGGGGGGGACAGCACAAAACCTACGAGCAGTACTTC. This gives the protein CASRGGQHKTYEQYF.